The clone carrying this TCR beta chain was counted many times. The length of the CDR3 is 15 residues. Germline assignment: CDR1 SGHRS and CDR2 YFSETQ. The V and J ends lost 7 bases and 1 base, in that order; junction bases with no gene match: 8. The sample is drawn from a study of blood T cell repertoires in COVID-19. In the study overall: Researchers got acute and convalescent COVID-19 samples from the United States, Italy and Spain. PBMCs, B-cell-depleted T cells, or T cells were the source of the cDNA or gDNA that made up the material.

In the original analysis: Estimated nucleated cell counts came from reference gene primer amplification. Assay used: immunoSEQ multiplex PCR; TCRdb lists only in-frame clones, some missing. From that table come the V and J calls and clone size; the DNA was used to work out D and trimming. The sample holds more than 150,000 clones, approximately 88% seen once. The sequence was collected from a man aged 18 to 29 with active or convalescent COVID-19. Sequenced input: peripheral blood. V is TRBV5-1 and J is TRBJ1-2, with 9 bases matching TRBD1. The CDR3 bases are TGCGCCAGCCGGGACAGGGTATTCGGTAACTATGGCTACACCTTC. It codes for CASRDRVFGNYGYTF.